This passage covers 26 T cell receptor beta chains from one sample sequenced in a study of neoadjuvant anti-PD-1 for oral cavity cancer. Repertoires were generated with immunoSEQ multiplex PCR, while TCRdb's copy carries only in-frame clones and drops some. This repertoire shows around 17,000 clones, approximately 70% found once; its top ten account for around 3%. This material consisted of PBMCs, taken before nivolumab (anti-PD-1) treatment. These receptors were obtained from a person aged 35-79 years with oral cavity squamous cell carcinoma.

V and J are TRBV11-2 and TRBJ2-6; TRBD1 aligns across 10 bases. V shed 5 bases, J shed 0 bases, and the junction held 4 bases outside the gene matches. This CDR3 is built from 17 residues. Germline values: CDR1 SGHAT, CDR2 FQNNGV. The CDR3 bases are TGTGCCAGCAGCCTCCGGGACAGGGGCTCTGGGGCCAACGTCCTGACTTTC. This sequence encodes CASSLRDRGSGANVLTF.

The chain links TRBV30 to TRBJ1-1, with D possibly TRBD1 on 5 matching bases. This CDR3 is 13 amino acids long. In germline, CDR1 is GTSNPN, CDR2 SVGIG (reference sequence). Trimming pared 2 bases from V and 3 bases from J, leaving 10 bases between. The CDR3 coding sequence is TGTGCCTGGAGTCGTAACAGGTACACTGAAGCTTTCTTT. This sequence encodes CAWSRNRYTEAFF.

The sample holds a few counts of this clone. This chain connects TRBV6-4 to TRBJ1-2; 8 bases are a match to TRBD1. Trimming took 3 bases from V and 3 from J; bases not matched to a gene: 12. The CDR3 extends over 17 amino acids. Germline CDR1 MRHNA, CDR2 SNTAGT. The CDR3 reads CASSELPRTGLDYGYTF. The CDR3 DNA sequence: TGTGCCAGCAGTGAATTACCAAGGACAGGGCTTGACTATGGCTACACCTTC.

V gene TRBV2 combines with J gene TRBJ1-2, with 12 nucleotides matching TRBD1. This CDR3 has 14 amino acids. Germline assignment: CDR1 SNHLY and CDR2 FYNNEI. V was clipped by 5 bases and J by 7 bases; unmatched bases: 5. The CDR3 bases are TGTGCCAGCAGTCCCGGGACAGGGGGCTCTGGCTACACCTTC. Amino acid sequence: CASSPGTGGSGYTF. The entire variable domain, with the rest obtained from reference TRBV2 and TRBJ1-2, is as follows: EPEVTQTPSHQVTQMGQEVILRCVPISNHLYFYWYRQILGQKVEFLVSFYNNEISEKSEIFDDQFSVERPDGSNFTLKIRSTKLEDSAMYFCASSPGTGGSGYTFGSGTRLTVV.

The genes are TRBV30 and TRBJ2-7; D call uncertain. V dropped 2 bases and J dropped 0 bases, with 11 bases sitting between them. This CDR3 contains 14 residues. The V gene's germline CDR1 is GTSNPN and CDR2 SVGIG (reference sequence). CDR3 nucleotides: TGTGCCTGGAGTCCCCTAAGAAGCTCCTACGAGCAGTACTTC. It specifies CAWSPLRSSYEQYF.

The CDR3 loop is CASSPLPGQANTEAFF. Written as DNA, the CDR3 is TGTGCCAGCAGTCCGCTACCGGGACAGGCGAACACTGAAGCTTTCTTT. The gene calls are TRBV27 and TRBJ1-1; 8 bases are shared with TRBD1. V shed 5 bases, J shed 1 base, and the junction held 9 bases outside the gene matches. The CDR3 has 16 residues. Germline values: CDR1 MNHEY, CDR2 SMNVEV (reference sequence).

The sample holds a few counts of this clone. This chain links TRBV5-1 with TRBJ2-1, with TRBD2 matching 12 bases. Germline assignment: CDR1 SGHRS and CDR2 YFSETQ. The junction had 4 bases not matched to a gene; V was cut back by 1 base and J by 8 bases. This CDR3 is 15 amino acids long. DNA of the CDR3: TGCGCCAGCAGCTTGTTGACTAGCGGGAGCGATGAGCAGTTCTTC. Protein sequence: CASSLLTSGSDEQFF.

This clone was picked up a small number of times. This chain links TRBV18 with TRBJ2-1, with TRBD2 matching over 15 bases. Germline assignment: CDR1 KGHSH and CDR2 LQKENI. The CDR3 spans 15 residues. Trimming took 3 bases from V and 10 from J; bases not matched to a gene: 4. The CDR3 protein is CASSPGLAGGNEQFF. DNA for the CDR3: TGTGCCAGCTCACCGGGACTAGCGGGAGGTAACGAGCAGTTCTTC.

The table lists this clone with a few counts. The chain links TRBV6-1 to TRBJ2-1, with 9 positions matching TRBD1. Per germline, CDR1 MNHNS and CDR2 SASEGT. This CDR3 has 14 residues. The ends lost 6 bases at V and 8 bases at J; junction bases unmatched: 8. CDR3: CASSRRDRVHEQFF. For the CDR3, the DNA is TGTGCCAGCAGCCGCCGGGACAGGGTCCATGAGCAGTTCTTC.

The rearrangement joins TRBV6-5 to TRBJ2-4, with a tentative D call TRBD2 (6 bases). Trimming stripped 0 bases from V and 6 bases from J, with 15 bases between. Germline V gene lookup returns CDR1 MNHEY and CDR2 SVGAGI. The CDR3 is made up of 16 amino acids. The CDR3 sequence: CASSYSGLSRGNIQYF. The CDR3 coding sequence is TGTGCCAGCAGTTACTCGGGACTCTCCCGGGGAAACATTCAGTACTTC.

This rearrangement joins TRBV5-1 to TRBJ1-4; tentatively, D is TRBD1 (6 bases). The V gene's germline CDR1 is SGHRS and CDR2 YFSETQ. This CDR3 region has 15 residues. Deletions cut 0 bases from V and 6 bases from J, with 12 bases between. CDR3 bases: TGCGCCAGCAGCTTGGTTGCCAGGGGTGATGAAAAACTGTTTTTT. Protein product: CASSLVARGDEKLFF.

The chain employs TRBV5-1 and TRBJ2-7; 10 positions match TRBD1. Germline-derived CDR1 and CDR2 are SGHRS and YFSETQ. With V trimmed by 4 bases and J by 3 bases, 4 bases remained unmatched. The CDR3 runs to 14 residues. The CDR3 DNA reads TGCGCCAGCAGCCCGTGGACAGGGGGCTACGAGCAGTACTTC. The encoded protein is CASSPWTGGYEQYF.

The chain has TRBV13 and TRBJ2-5, with D perhaps TRBD1 or TRBD2 (5 bases each). The V gene's germline CDR1 is PRHDT and CDR2 FYEKMQ (reference sequence). The CDR3 sequence is 14 residues long. V was shortened by 5 bases and J by 2 bases, with 12 bases between the two germline ends. The CDR3 DNA reads TGTGCCAGCAGCCTCGGGACGTTTCAAGAGACCCAGTACTTC. Its translation: CASSLGTFQETQYF.

The V gene is TRBV5-1, the J gene TRBJ2-5; TRBD2 matches 7 bases. The CDR3 totals 14 residues. CDR1 is SGHRS and CDR2 is YFSETQ in the germline V gene. After removal of 0 bases from V and 5 bases from J, the junction contained 4 bases not matched to a gene. CDR3 sequence reads: CASSLGLALETQYF. The CDR3 region has the DNA TGCGCCAGCAGCTTGGGACTAGCTCTTGAGACCCAGTACTTC.

The gene calls are TRBV15 and TRBJ2-7; either TRBD1 or TRBD2 may supply D (7 bases each). The CDR3 loop spans 16 amino acids. The ends were cut back, 0 bases at V and 2 bases at J, with 14 bases in the middle. CDR1 LNHNV and CDR2 YYDKDF come from the germline V gene (reference sequence). The CDR3 DNA reads TGTGCCACCAGCAGAGAGGGGGGGACAGTTACCTACGAGCAGTACTTC. The encoded protein is CATSREGGTVTYEQYF.

The chain links TRBV5-8 to TRBJ1-2; D may be TRBD1 (5 bases). The germline gives CDR1 SGHTS, CDR2 YDEGEE. V was clipped by 2 bases and J by 10 bases, with 15 bases between them. The CDR3 is 13 amino acids. The chain's CDR3 is CASSLPTVILYTF. The DNA of the CDR3 is TGTGCCAGCAGCTTACCGACAGTCATACTCTACACCTTC.

The J gene is TRBJ1-2, the V gene TRBV7-3, with TRBD1 matching over 7 bases. This CDR3 has 13 residues. V trimming: 7 bases; J trimming: 2 bases; junction bases outside the gene matches: 4. Per the germline V gene, CDR1 is SGHTA and CDR2 is FQGTGA. The CDR3 coding sequence is TGTGCCAGCACCTCGGGACAGAACTATGGCTACACCTTC. Residues: CASTSGQNYGYTF.

The chain uses TRBV2 and TRBJ2-3; the D gene is possibly TRBD2 (6 bases). From germline, CDR1 is SNHLY and CDR2 FYNNEI. Between the trimmed V and J ends, which lost 7 bases and 0 bases, there was a span of 17 bases. CDR3 length: 16 amino acids. The chain's CDR3 is CASNRGGISSTDTQYF. DNA of the CDR3: TGTGCCAGCAATAGGGGCGGGATTTCTAGCACAGATACGCAGTATTTT.

The gene calls are TRBV11-2 and TRBJ1-1; D unresolved. Germline V gene sequence: CDR1 SGHAT, CDR2 FQNNGV. The CDR3 length is 14 residues. Trimming stripped 3 bases from V and 1 base from J, with 9 bases between. The CDR3 DNA follows: TGTGCCAGCAGCTTCACCGGAGGGAACACTGAAGCTTTCTTT. Protein sequence: CASSFTGGNTEAFF.

CDR3 residues: CASRTSGRALGTQYF. Here the CDR3 DNA reads TGTGCCAGCAGGACTAGCGGGAGGGCCCTGGGTACGCAGTATTTT. The gene calls are TRBV6-5 and TRBJ2-3, with 14 bases lining up with TRBD2. V gave up 6 bases and J gave up 8 bases; unmatched junction bases: 7. The V gene's germline CDR1 is MNHEY and CDR2 SVGAGI. This CDR3 has 15 amino acids.

The chain links TRBV13 to TRBJ2-5; D not certain. Trimming cost V 1 base and J 2 bases, with 8 bases left between them. The CDR3 extends over 14 amino acids. The germline V gene encodes CDR1 PRHDT and CDR2 FYEKMQ (reference sequence). The CDR3, as DNA: TGTGCCAGCAGCTTAGCAAGGGTACAAGAGACCCAGTACTTC. This encodes CASSLARVQETQYF.

This chain links TRBV7-9 with TRBJ2-7; D may correspond to TRBD1 or TRBD2 (5 bases each). Trimming took off 7 bases at V and 2 bases at J, with 15 bases between the two ends. This CDR3 comprises 14 residues. The V gene's germline CDR1 is SEHNR and CDR2 FQNEAQ (reference sequence). CDR3: CASTSRDPPYEQYF. CDR3 sequence (DNA): TGTGCCAGCACCTCCCGGGACCCCCCCTACGAGCAGTACTTC.

The CDR3 spells CASSLVGIGETQYF. The CDR3 nucleotides are TGCGCCAGCAGCTTGGTCGGGATCGGAGAGACCCAGTACTTC. The rearrangement links TRBV5-1 to TRBJ2-5; possible D gene TRBD2, 5 bases. Trimming cost V 0 bases and J 4 bases, with 10 bases left between them. The CDR3 spans 14 residues. Germline CDR1 is SGHRS and CDR2 is YFSETQ.

CDR3 region: CASSLVGTASMLEGYTF. The DNA of the CDR3 is TGTGCCAGCAGCTTAGTCGGGACAGCTTCTATGTTGGAGGGCTACACCTTC. The chain uses TRBV7-9 and TRBJ1-2; 7 nucleotides agree with TRBD1. Germline assignment: CDR1 SEHNR and CDR2 FQNEAQ (reference sequence). The CDR3 totals 17 residues. The trim removed 1 base at V and 8 bases at J, leaving 16 bases unmatched.

The CDR3 reads CASSEVDSEAFF. The CDR3 region has the DNA TGTGCCAGCAGTGAAGTTGATTCAGAGGCTTTCTTT. The J gene is TRBJ1-1, the V gene TRBV25-1; D is undetermined. Germline V gives CDR1 MGHDK, CDR2 SYGVNS. The CDR3 totals 12 residues. Trimming took off 2 bases at V and 11 bases at J, with 12 bases between the two ends.

The rearrangement links TRBV28 to TRBJ1-2; possibly TRBD1 for D (6 bases). The length of the CDR3 is 16 residues. The V gene lost 2 bases and the J gene lost 4 bases, with 17 bases spanning the gap. CDR1 and CDR2 (germline): MDHEN, SYDVKM. CDR3 DNA sequence: TGTGCCAGCAGTTTAAGTGGCGGGGGCGCAGGCTATGGCTACACCTTC. Its translation is CASSLSGGGAGYGYTF.